The entry below describes one T cell receptor (beta chain). Its antigen is not identified. The data originate from a study of T cell repertoires in cytomegalovirus infection. As for the study in general: CMV epitopes, recently identified HLA-C-restricted and well-studied HLA-B-restricted, were used. Shared public TCR beta signatures pointed to both CMV infection and a matching HLA type. Study-wide results and caveats: There were carriers of CMV plus the relevant HLA, and cumulative public TCR beta family frequency identified them. The response measured ex vivo was dominated by TCR beta clonotypes (HLA-C-restricted and CMV-specific).

TCRdb recomputed calls from the reads with MiXCR, one row per CDR3 protein. Counted here are hundreds of thousands of distinct CDR3 sequences, 32% occurring once; the ten biggest clones make up approximately 13%. The V segment lost 5 bases and the J segment 7 bases; nucleotides outside the gene matches: 3. Per germline, CDR1 MNHEY and CDR2 SVGEGT. The CDR3 runs 14 residues. The chain has TRBV6-2 or TRBV6-3 and TRBJ1-6, with TRBD1 matching 9 bases. The TCR sequence derives from a human donor in good health (CMV status not recorded). Some clones in this sample may be carry-over from other donors' samples. The input for sequencing was cultured CD8+ T cells from PBMCs, taken from culture after CMV antigen stimulation. CDR3 loop: CASSIGTGNSPLHF. The CDR3 nucleotides read TGTGCCAGCAGTATCGGGACAGGGAATTCACCCCTCCACTTT.